This T cell receptor beta chain was identified during a study of blood T cell repertoires in COVID-19. Study at large: Sites in the United States, Italy and Spain provided acute and convalescent COVID-19 samples. Sources were T cells, B-cell-depleted T cells, or PBMCs; the material itself was cDNA or gDNA.

In regard to this clone: The sample contains more than one DNA sequence encoding this CDR3.

Original processing methods: The assay estimated nucleated cells by amplifying reference gene primers. Sequencing was performed with immunoSEQ multiplex PCR; in TCRdb, only in-frame clones are kept and a portion is missing. The DNA gave D and trimming, while V, J and clone size come from that table. The table shows some 270,000 clones, with 80% to 90% occurring only once. This TCR was recovered from a woman aged 40 to 49 who had recovered from COVID-19. The sample was peripheral blood.

CDR3 residues: CSVGARQETQYF. The CDR3 coding sequence is TGCAGCGTTGGTGCCAGACAAGAGACCCAGTACTTC. The V gene is TRBV29-1, the J gene TRBJ2-5, with D hard to call. Germline lookup yields CDR1 SQVTM and CDR2 ANQGSEA. V lost 4 bases to trimming and J lost 2 bases, with 8 bases between them. This CDR3 has 12 amino acids. Drawing the rest from reference TRBV29-1 and TRBJ2-5, the complete variable domain is SAVISQKPSRDICQRGTSLTIQCQVDSQVTMMFWYRQQPGQSLTLIATANQGSEATYESGFVIDKFPISRPNLTFSTLTVSNMSPEDSSIYLCSVGARQETQYFGPGTRLLVL.